These 31 T cell receptor beta chains were all obtained from the same sample, sequenced in a study of shared clonotypes between healthy human individuals. Libraries were prepared by immunoSEQ multiplex PCR; TCRdb keeps only in-frame clonotypes and omits some of them. The table has over a million clones, 98% seen once; the top ten hold approximately 0.45%. The sequenced material came from naive CD4+ T cells sorted from blood. The subset: CD45RA+ positively selected. The receptors shown here come from a man aged 25-45 years in good health.

This chain uses TRBV27 with TRBJ1-2; D ambiguous. The CDR3 extends over 16 amino acids. Trimming removed 5 bases at V and 2 bases at J, with 18 bases between. Per germline, CDR1 MNHEY and CDR2 SMNVEV (reference sequence). CDR3 coding DNA: TGTGCCAGCAGTACCCGGACGGACGGAGGGAACTATGGCTACACCTTC. The encoded protein is CASSTRTDGGNYGYTF.

This chain uses TRBV28 with TRBJ2-4; D perhaps matches TRBD2 (5 bases). The CDR3 is made up of 13 amino acids. The germline gives CDR1 MDHEN, CDR2 SYDVKM. Between the trimmed V and J ends, which lost 5 bases and 9 bases, there was a span of 14 bases. CDR3 in DNA: TGTGCCAGCAGTCTTTCTAGCACCAGCATTCAGTACTTC. It codes for CASSLSSTSIQYF.

The rearrangement joins TRBV5-1 to TRBJ2-3, with a weak D call TRBD1 (5 bases). The CDR3 loop spans 14 amino acids. Trimming shortened V by 4 bases and J by 2 bases, and 11 bases separated the two germline ends. Germline CDR1 SGHRS, CDR2 YFSETQ. CDR3 sequence (DNA): TGCGCCAGCAGCCAAGGACACGACACAGATACGCAGTATTTT. Its protein is CASSQGHDTDTQYF.

This clone was picked up one time. The V call is TRBV5-1, the J call TRBJ2-7; D uncertain. V dropped 0 bases and J dropped 4 bases, with 8 bases sitting between them. Germline lookup yields CDR1 SGHRS and CDR2 YFSETQ. The CDR3 sequence is 13 residues long. The CDR3 DNA reads as TGCGCCAGCAGCTTGGTGCCCCAATACGAGCAGTACTTC. Translated, it gives CASSLVPQYEQYF.

The CDR3 region has the DNA TGTGCCAGCAGCTCCCTAGCAGATACGCAGTATTTT. Translated, it gives CASSSLADTQYF. V is TRBV7-9 and J is TRBJ2-3; no clear D. Germline lookup yields CDR1 SEHNR and CDR2 FQNEAQ (reference sequence). This CDR3 comprises 12 residues. The ends were cut back, 4 bases at V and 4 bases at J, with 6 bases in the middle. Supplemented by reference TRBV7-9 and TRBJ2-3, the full variable domain reads DTGVSQNPRHKITKRGQNVTFRCDPISEHNRLYWYRQTLGQGPEFLTYFQNEAQLEKSRLLSDRFSAERPKGSFSTLEIQRTEQGDSAMYLCASSSLADTQYFGPGTRLTVL.

J is TRBJ1-1 and V is TRBV10-3; D is uncertain. The length of the CDR3 is 14 residues. Per the germline V gene, CDR1 is ENHRY and CDR2 is SYGVKD. V was pared by 3 bases and J by 1 base, with 9 bases between. The CDR3 spells CAISEAGWNTEAFF. For the CDR3, the DNA is TGTGCCATCAGTGAAGCAGGTTGGAACACTGAAGCTTTCTTT.

The rearrangement links TRBV28 to TRBJ2-5; TRBD2 might be the D (6 bases). Trimming left V 5 bases short and J 4 bases short, with 26 bases between. The CDR3 covers 18 residues. From germline, CDR1 is MDHEN and CDR2 SYDVKM. The CDR3 nucleotides read TGTGCCAGCAGTCTCGCGGGATTGCTAGGAGGGTCTCGAGAGACCCAGTACTTC. Protein: CASSLAGLLGGSRETQYF.

Only one count was recorded for this clone. This chain connects TRBV28 to TRBJ1-1; 7 nucleotides line up with TRBD1. The CDR3 is made up of 15 amino acids. The junction had 11 bases not matched to a gene; V was cut back by 5 bases and J by 5 bases. Germline values: CDR1 MDHEN, CDR2 SYDVKM. CDR3 sequence reads: CASSLPGQMETEAFF. The DNA of the CDR3 is TGTGCCAGCAGTCTCCCGGGACAGATGGAAACTGAAGCTTTCTTT.

This chain joins TRBV11-2 and TRBJ2-7, with a possible D match to TRBD1 (6 bases). The length of the CDR3 is 15 residues. The V end was cut by 1 base, the J end by 3 bases, with 13 bases between. Germline V lookup: CDR1 SGHAT, CDR2 FQNNGV. Here the CDR3 DNA reads TGTGCCAGCAGCTTAGGGACAGCAGCGCACTACGAGCAGTACTTC. It codes for CASSLGTAAHYEQYF.

The rearrangement joins TRBV5-4 to TRBJ2-1, with TRBD2 matching 10 bases. The CDR3 is 16 residues long. V shed 4 bases and J 7 bases; nucleotides not matched to a gene: 11. The germline V gene has CDR1 SGHNT and CDR2 YYREEE (reference sequence). The CDR3 loop reads CASSPKAGGVVNEQFF. CDR3 nucleotide sequence: TGTGCCAGCAGCCCCAAAGCGGGAGGGGTCGTTAATGAGCAGTTCTTC.

The chain recombines TRBV6-5 with TRBJ2-7; weak D call: TRBD2 (5 bases). CDR1 is MNHEY and CDR2 is SVGAGI in the germline V gene. The CDR3 is made up of 12 amino acids. Trimming shortened V by 6 bases and J by 3 bases, and 9 bases separated the two germline ends. The CDR3 spells CASSNGDYEQYF. CDR3 DNA: TGTGCCAGCAGCAACGGGGACTACGAGCAGTACTTC.

V gene TRBV28 combines with J gene TRBJ2-2, with D possibly matching TRBD2 (5 bases). Germline-derived CDR1 and CDR2 are MDHEN and SYDVKM. The CDR3 is 16 residues long. Trimming took 1 base from V and 2 from J, leaving 11 bases between them. In DNA form, the CDR3 reads TGTGCCAGCAGTTTATTGGCCAGCGGTAACACCGGGGAGCTGTTTTTT. Translation gives CASSLLASGNTGELFF.

V gene TRBV6-1 combines with J gene TRBJ2-2; D might be TRBD2 (5 bases). This CDR3 has 11 amino acids. Germline V CDR1 and CDR2: MNHNS, SASEGT. V lost 8 bases and J 7 bases, leaving 8 bases between the germline ends. CDR3 coding DNA: TGTGCCAGCCCCGGGGACGGGGAGCTGTTTTTT. Translation gives CASPGDGELFF.

The rearrangement uses TRBV2 and TRBJ2-1; 13 nucleotides agree with TRBD2. The CDR3 totals 18 residues. Trimming removed 5 bases from V and 1 base from J; junction bases left unmatched: 8. The germline V gene encodes CDR1 SNHLY and CDR2 FYNNEI. In DNA, the CDR3 is TGTGCCAGCAGTCCCGGGACTAGCGGGACTTTGTCCTACAATGAGCAGTTCTTC. Translation: CASSPGTSGTLSYNEQFF. Full variable domain (outside the CDR3, taken from reference TRBV2 and TRBJ2-1): EPEVTQTPSHQVTQMGQEVILRCVPISNHLYFYWYRQILGQKVEFLVSFYNNEISEKSEIFDDQFSVERPDGSNFTLKIRSTKLEDSAMYFCASSPGTSGTLSYNEQFFGPGTRLTVL.

The chain recombines TRBV6-1 with TRBJ2-1; perhaps TRBD2 as D (5 bases). Germline V lookup: CDR1 MNHNS, CDR2 SASEGT. Trimming removed 0 bases from V and 2 bases from J, with 8 bases in between. This CDR3 has 15 amino acids. The CDR3 here is CASSEAGSPYNEQFF. In DNA, the CDR3 is TGTGCCAGCAGTGAAGCGGGGAGTCCCTACAATGAGCAGTTCTTC.

The chain carries TRBV11-2 and TRBJ2-3; perhaps TRBD2 as D (5 bases). The CDR3 contains 12 residues. Per the germline V gene, CDR1 is SGHAT and CDR2 is FQNNGV. V lost 1 base to trimming and J lost 6 bases, with 5 bases between them. The CDR3: CASSLAGDTQYF. The CDR3 DNA reads as TGTGCCAGCAGCTTAGCGGGGGATACGCAGTATTTT.

J is TRBJ2-7 and V is TRBV19; perhaps TRBD1 as D (6 bases). V lost 2 bases and J 2 bases, leaving 10 bases between the germline ends. The CDR3 runs 14 residues. Germline loops: CDR1 LNHDA, CDR2 SQIVND (reference sequence). The CDR3 nucleotides read TGTGCCAGTAGTATAAGCCAGGGGCCCTACGAGCAGTACTTC. It codes for CASSISQGPYEQYF.

This sequence joins TRBV29-1 and TRBJ1-1; D uncertain. V was shortened by 8 bases and J by 1 base, with 11 bases between the two germline ends. The germline V gene has CDR1 SQVTM and CDR2 ANQGSEA. CDR3 length: 12 amino acids. CDR3 in DNA: TGCAGCCCCCAGCGCGCGAACACTGAAGCTTTCTTT. Its translation: CSPQRANTEAFF.

The rearrangement joins TRBV5-4 to TRBJ2-5; 8 bases match TRBD1. The V segment lost 7 bases and the J segment 5 bases; nucleotides outside the gene matches: 7. The germline V gene encodes CDR1 SGHNT and CDR2 YYREEE (reference sequence). The CDR3 length is 13 residues. DNA of the CDR3: TGTGCCAGCGGAGGCTGGGACAGGGAGACCCAGTACTTC. It specifies CASGGWDRETQYF.

The rearrangement uses TRBV5-8 and TRBJ2-6, with a possible D match to TRBD1 (6 bases). This CDR3 is built from 18 residues. V was cut by 2 bases and J by 2 bases, with 17 bases left in between. Germline loops: CDR1 SGHTS, CDR2 YDEGEE. For the CDR3, the DNA is TGTGCCAGCAGCTTTAGGGTACAGGGTGTAACTGGGGCCAACGTCCTGACTTTC. This gives the protein CASSFRVQGVTGANVLTF.

This sequence joins TRBV30 and TRBJ1-4, with TRBD1 matching over 11 bases. This CDR3 has 15 residues. Per germline, CDR1 GTSNPN and CDR2 SVGIG (reference sequence). J lost 8 bases, V lost 1 base, and 6 bases had no gene match. The CDR3 DNA reads as TGTGCCTGGAGTGGCCGGGACAGGGGGTTGGAAAAACTGTTTTTT. Protein: CAWSGRDRGLEKLFF.

The CDR3 reads CASSPFAASYGYTF. The CDR3 coding sequence is TGTGCCAGCAGTCCCTTCGCGGCCAGCTATGGCTACACCTTC. The chain joins TRBV28 to TRBJ1-2; D gene uncertain. Germline V gene sequence: CDR1 MDHEN, CDR2 SYDVKM. Trimming pared 5 bases from V and 4 bases from J, leaving 14 bases between. The CDR3 covers 14 residues.

The V gene is TRBV7-2, the J gene TRBJ2-1, with 8 nucleotides matching TRBD2. The CDR3 spans 17 residues. V lost 2 bases and J lost 9; bases outside the gene matches: 15. The germline CDR1 and CDR2 sequences are SGHTA and FQGNSA. As DNA, the CDR3 is TGTGCCAGCAGCTTATTATCTTCGCCGGGAGGGTCTACTGAGCAGTTCTTC. Translation: CASSLLSSPGGSTEQFF.

The chain has TRBV7-2 and TRBJ1-2, with D possibly matching TRBD1 (5 bases). Germline CDR1 reads SGHTA; CDR2 reads FQGNSA. This CDR3 is built from 13 residues. V lost 3 bases, J lost 4 bases, and 9 bases lay in between. CDR3 residues: CASSFGGLYGYTF. The CDR3 coding sequence is TGTGCCAGCAGCTTTGGGGGACTCTATGGCTACACCTTC. Looking up the rest from reference TRBV7-2 and TRBJ1-2 gives the full variable domain: GAGVSQSPSNKVTEKGKDVELRCDPISGHTALYWYRQSLGQGLEFLIYFQGNSAPDKSGLPSDRFSAERTGGSVSTLTIQRTQQEDSAVYLCASSFGGLYGYTFGSGTRLTVV.

This chain joins TRBV18 and TRBJ2-3; tentatively, D is TRBD1 (5 bases). The CDR3 has 19 amino acids. Germline lookup yields CDR1 KGHSH and CDR2 LQKENI. V was trimmed by 0 bases and J by 0 bases, leaving 19 bases between them. The CDR3 region has the DNA TGTGCCAGCTCACCACCCCTAGACAGACTCTACTCTAGCACAGATACGCAGTATTTT. Protein sequence: CASSPPLDRLYSSTDTQYF.

This clone was observed once. This chain connects TRBV18 to TRBJ2-5; no firm D call. CDR1 is KGHSH and CDR2 is LQKENI in the germline V gene. V dropped 5 bases and J dropped 0 bases, with 4 bases sitting between them. CDR3 length equals 12 residues. The CDR3 loop is CASSTDQETQYF. The DNA for the CDR3 is TGTGCCAGCTCAACGGACCAAGAGACCCAGTACTTC. Full variable domain (missing parts from reference TRBV18 and TRBJ2-5): NAGVMQNPRHLVRRRGQEARLRCSPMKGHSHVYWYRQLPEEGLKFMVYLQKENIIDESGMPKERFSAEFPKEGPSILRIQQVVRGDSAAYFCASSTDQETQYFGPGTRLLVL.

This rearrangement joins TRBV7-8 to TRBJ1-4, with unresolved D. This CDR3 has 13 residues. Germline V gives CDR1 SGHVS, CDR2 FQNEAQ. V gave up 2 bases and J gave up 4 bases, with 5 bases separating them. CDR3 sequence reads: CASSLQYNEKLFF. The CDR3 DNA is TGTGCCAGCAGCTTACAGTATAATGAAAAACTGTTTTTT.

The chain has TRBV30 and TRBJ2-1, with 12 bases fitting TRBD2. The CDR3 extends over 14 amino acids. Germline CDR1 GTSNPN, CDR2 SVGIG (reference sequence). V trimming: 5 bases; J trimming: 4 bases; junction bases outside the gene matches: 3. The CDR3: CAWGLAGTYNEQFF. In DNA form, the CDR3 reads TGTGCCTGGGGACTAGCGGGAACGTACAATGAGCAGTTCTTC.

The CDR3 sequence: CASSVGGGTGDYEQYF. CDR3 nucleotide sequence: TGTGCCAGCAGCGTAGGAGGAGGGACAGGGGACTACGAGCAGTACTTC. The chain joins TRBV9 to TRBJ2-7, with 10 bases matching TRBD1. The V segment lost 0 bases and the J segment 3 bases; nucleotides outside the gene matches: 6. Germline assignment: CDR1 SGDLS and CDR2 YYNGEE. The length of the CDR3 is 16 residues.

With regard to this clone: At one end the junction does not follow the germline gene, possibly because of a read error. V is TRBV2 and J is TRBJ2-7; D call uncertain. Germline V gives CDR1 SNHLY, CDR2 FYNNEI. This CDR3 has 12 residues. DNA for the CDR3: TGTGCCAGCAGGGAAGTAGGGTACGAGCAGTACTTC. It yields the protein CASREVGYEQYF.

V and J are TRBV6-5 and TRBJ1-1; D unclear. Per the germline V gene, CDR1 is MNHEY and CDR2 is SVGAGI. V was pared by 4 bases and J by 2 bases, with 8 bases between. This CDR3 comprises 13 residues. The CDR3 here is CASSFEVNTEAFF. The CDR3 DNA reads TGTGCCAGCAGTTTCGAAGTAAACACTGAAGCTTTCTTT.